One sample yielded the 26 T cell receptor beta chains listed below, sequenced in a study of T cell clonality in common variable immunodeficiency (dated by TCRdb to the mid-2010s). Libraries were constructed by the immunoSEQ multiplex PCR assay. As stored in TCRdb, this immuneACCESS dataset retains in-frame rearrangements with V and J assigned. A fraction of the clones does not appear; measured against another copy, unresolved V genes explain less than half of the discrepancy, and the remainder lacks a known reason. There are approximately 34,000 clones in this sample, and none of them is a singleton. The top ten hold 0.95% of the sample. The sample was peripheral blood mononuclear cells. These receptors were taken from a person between 18 and 75 years old in good health.

At least ten counts were recorded for this clone. The CDR3 end lies 3 residues beyond the end of the read and is filled in from the germline J gene. The chain couples TRBV30 to TRBJ2-1, with 8 positions matching TRBD1. The germline V gene encodes CDR1 GTSNPN and CDR2 SVGIG (reference sequence). The CDR3 consists of 13 residues. V lost 4 bases to trimming and J lost 5 bases; unmatched junction nucleotides: 4. Here the CDR3 reads CAWNRGLNNEQFF. The CDR3 DNA, read in part, is TGTGCCTGGAACAGGGGGTTAAACAATGAG.

This clone was picked up many times. The part of the CDR3 DNA that was read is TGTGCCACCAGCAGAGATTTGTCAGGGGGCACTGAA. Protein: CATSRDLSGGTE. The CDR3 in full is CATSRDLSGGTEAFF. V and J are TRBV15 and TRBJ1-1; 7 nucleotides align to TRBD1. The missing CDR3 end, 3 residues past where the read stops, is filled in from the germline J gene. Germline V lookup: CDR1 LNHNV, CDR2 YYDKDF (reference sequence). Trimming at V came to 0 bases and at J to 4 bases, leaving 5 bases not matched to a gene. This CDR3 spans 15 amino acids.

This clone was counted ten times or more. The CDR3 is cut off 3 residues early in the read; its end comes from the germline J gene. The chain recombines TRBV6-1 with TRBJ2-7; 9 positions agree with TRBD1. The CDR3 loop spans 14 amino acids. Germline-derived CDR1 and CDR2 are MNHNS and SASEGT. V shed 4 bases and J 3 bases; nucleotides not matched to a gene: 4. The covered CDR3 bases are TGTGCCAGCAGTGCGCGACAGGGGGGCTACGAG. It codes for CASSARQGGYE. The full CDR3 is CASSARQGGYEQYF.

In its sample, this clone was seen many times. Read sequence stops 3 residues before the CDR3 end, and the germline J gene provides the missing end. The chain is built from TRBV19 and TRBJ1-2, with 9 bases that match TRBD1. Germline V lookup: CDR1 LNHDA, CDR2 SQIVND (reference sequence). J lost 4 bases, V lost 7 bases, and 4 bases had no gene match. The CDR3 has 13 residues. The CDR3 sequence: CASNLQGAYGYTF. The sequenced CDR3 bases are TGTGCCAGTAACCTACAGGGGGCCTATGGC.

This clone was found many times. The read ends 3 residues shy of where the CDR3 ends; the end is completed using the germline J gene. The rearrangement joins TRBV5-4 to TRBJ2-5; 9 bases are a match to TRBD2. Germline-derived CDR1 and CDR2 are SGHNT and YYREEE (reference sequence). This CDR3 contains 15 residues. The V and J ends lost 4 bases and 5 bases, in that order; junction bases with no gene match: 9. The CDR3 DNA, read in part, is TGTGCCAGCAGCACGGGACTAGCTTTTTATGAGACC. Residues: CASSTGLAFYET. The whole CDR3 is CASSTGLAFYETQYF.

This clone came up many times. The DNA ends 3 residues before the CDR3 does, and the rest of the CDR3 is filled in from the germline J gene. The rearrangement uses TRBV5-4 and TRBJ2-1; weak D call: TRBD1 (6 bases). Trimming removed 2 bases at V and 7 bases at J, with 10 bases between. Germline lookup yields CDR1 SGHNT and CDR2 YYREEE (reference sequence). This CDR3 is built from 13 residues. The sequenced part of the CDR3 DNA is TGTGCCAGCAGCTTCTGGGGGCGGAATGAG. Translation: CASSFWGRNE. The CDR3 in full is CASSFWGRNEQFF.

This clone appeared many times. The CDR3 DNA, read in part, is TGTGCCAGCAGCTTAGCTGTCTCAGTTGGC. As protein: CASSLAVSVG. The full-length CDR3 reads as CASSLAVSVGYTF. The chain employs TRBV7-9 and TRBJ1-2; D remains ambiguous. The read comes to an end 3 residues before the CDR3 does, leaving the germline J gene to fill in the end. CDR3 length: 13 amino acids. Germline V CDR1 and CDR2: SEHNR, FQNEAQ (reference sequence). V was pared by 0 bases and J by 7 bases, with 9 bases between.

This clone was counted ten times or more. The read ends 3 residues before the CDR3 terminus; that terminus is restored from the germline J gene. V is TRBV7-8 and J is TRBJ1-5; 7 bases are a match to TRBD1. V lost 5 bases and J lost 3; bases outside the gene matches: 16. Per germline, CDR1 SGHVS and CDR2 FQNEAQ. The CDR3 length is 18 residues. This CDR3 reads CASSRSKRQGGNNQPQHF. The part of the CDR3 DNA that was read is TGTGCCAGCAGCCGATCGAAGAGACAGGGAGGTAACAATCAGCCC.

This clone was counted ten times or more. Read data end 3 residues before the CDR3 end; the end is taken from the germline J gene. The V and J genes are TRBV5-1 and TRBJ2-1, with 9 bases matching TRBD2. The junction had 5 bases not matched to a gene; V was cut back by 3 bases and J by 1 base. Per germline, CDR1 SGHRS and CDR2 YFSETQ. The CDR3 runs to 16 residues. The CDR3 protein is CASSSGTSSSYNEQFF. The covered CDR3 bases are TGCGCCAGCAGCTCCGGGACTAGCTCATCCTACAATGAG.

This clone has ten or more counts. The CDR3 extends 3 residues past the end of the read, so its final part is completed from the germline J gene. This rearrangement joins TRBV7-3 to TRBJ2-3, with 8 positions matching TRBD2. This CDR3 region has 15 residues. J was trimmed by 2 bases and V by 3 bases; bases with no gene match: 4. Germline V gene sequence: CDR1 SGHTA, CDR2 FQGTGA. Incomplete CDR3 DNA: TGTGCCAGCAGCTTTAGCGGGGCGGTCACAGATACG. Translating gives CASSFSGAVTDT. The CDR3 as a whole reads CASSFSGAVTDTQYF.

A word on this clone: The read terminates 3 residues ahead of where the CDR3 ends, so the germline J gene completes it. The chain uses TRBV27 and TRBJ2-7; 9 nucleotides match TRBD1. Germline V gene lookup returns CDR1 MNHEY and CDR2 SMNVEV (reference sequence). J was trimmed by 1 base and V by 7 bases; bases with no gene match: 5. This CDR3 contains 14 residues. CDR3 sequence: CASKPGQGSYEQYF. CDR3 bases read: TGTGCCAGCAAACCGGGACAGGGTTCCTACGAG.

This clone was counted a few times. The DNA ends 3 residues before the CDR3 does, and the rest of the CDR3 is filled in from the germline J gene. The chain links TRBV10-2 to TRBJ2-2; no clear D gene. Germline values: CDR1 WSHSY, CDR2 SAAADI. V lost 8 bases, J lost 0 bases, and 10 bases lay in between. This CDR3 comprises 14 residues. The CDR3 sequence is CASLWAPNTGELFF. Partial CDR3 DNA: TGCGCCAGCTTATGGGCGCCGAACACCGGGGAG.

This clone was picked up many times. The CDR3 sequence: CASSSGQSNEKLFF. The DNA read from the CDR3 is TGTGCCAGCAGCTCGGGACAGAGTAATGAAAAA. The chain carries TRBV7-9 and TRBJ1-4; the match to TRBD1 covers 7 bases. The read is 3 residues too short to cover the CDR3 end, so that end is filled in from the germline J gene. Germline loops: CDR1 SEHNR, CDR2 FQNEAQ (reference sequence). The V gene end was trimmed by 4 bases and the J gene end by 4 bases; junction bases not matched to a gene: 3. The length of the CDR3 is 14 residues.

This clone was detected ten times or more. The CDR3 goes on 3 residues after the read ends, and that part is filled in from the germline J gene. V and J are TRBV12-3 or TRBV12-4 and TRBJ1-5; 8 nucleotides align to TRBD1. CDR3 length: 13 residues. V was pared by 6 bases and J by 7 bases, with 5 bases of the junction left unmatched. CDR3 sequence: CASRDREWQPQHF. CDR3 DNA, as far as it was read: TGTGCCAGCAGGGACAGGGAGTGGCAGCCC.

In its sample, this clone was seen many times. The sequence runs out 3 residues before the end of the CDR3; the remainder is reconstructed from the germline J gene. The genes are TRBV4-2 and TRBJ1-5; a weak D match, TRBD1 (5 bases). Trimming pared 4 bases from V and 4 bases from J, leaving 11 bases between. CDR3 size: 14 residues. Germline lookup yields CDR1 LGHNA and CDR2 YNFKEQ. CDR3 in amino acids: CASSLGGGNQPQHF. The sequenced CDR3 bases are TGTGCCAGCAGCCTCGGGGGTGGGAATCAGCCC.

Ten or more counts support this clone. The CDR3 extends 3 residues past the end of the read, so its final part is completed from the germline J gene. The J gene is TRBJ2-7, the V gene TRBV19; TRBD1 aligns across 7 bases. Germline trimming cut 5 bases from V and 3 bases from J; bases unmatched to any gene: 4. The CDR3 covers 13 residues. The germline V gene encodes CDR1 LNHDA and CDR2 SQIVND (reference sequence). The sequenced CDR3 bases are TGTGCCAGTAGTCCGGGACAGAGCTACGAG. This encodes CASSPGQSYE. The full-length CDR3 reads as CASSPGQSYEQYF.

This clone has a count of ten or more. The observed sequence ends 3 residues before the CDR3 terminus, with the missing tail filled in from the germline J gene. This chain links TRBV11-2 with TRBJ1-2, with D possibly matching TRBD1 (5 bases). Germline V gene sequence: CDR1 SGHAT, CDR2 FQNNGV. This CDR3 contains 12 residues. CDR3 sequence: CASSLSQGGYTF. CDR3 DNA (partial): TGTGCCAGCAGCCTTAGTCAGGGAGGC.

This clone was recorded many times. At one end the junction does not follow the germline gene, possibly because of a read error. The read ends 3 residues before the CDR3 terminus; that terminus is restored from the germline J gene. J is TRBJ2-7 and V is TRBV4-2; tentatively, D is TRBD1 (6 bases). The CDR3 is 16 amino acids. The germline V gene encodes CDR1 LGHNA and CDR2 YNFKEQ. The sequenced part of the CDR3 DNA is TGCGCCAGCAGCCAATTGTGGGGGCCCAGCTCCTACGAG. This codes for CASSQLWGPSSYE. The complete CDR3 reads CASSQLWGPSSYEQYF.

Ten or more counts support this clone. The read comes to an end 3 residues before the CDR3 does, leaving the germline J gene to fill in the end. The chain recombines TRBV7-9 with TRBJ1-4, with D perhaps TRBD1 (6 bases). CDR1 is SEHNR and CDR2 is FQNEAQ in the germline V gene (reference sequence). The CDR3 is 15 residues long. Trimming stripped 1 base from V and 8 bases from J, with 14 bases between. CDR3 in amino acids: CASSLVEWGGEKLFF. CDR3 DNA, as far as it was read: TGTGCCAGCAGCTTAGTAGAATGGGGGGGCGAAAAA.

This clone was recorded many times. From the germline J gene comes the end of the CDR3, since the read stops 3 residues before it. The J gene is TRBJ1-1, the V gene TRBV7-2, with D maybe TRBD1 (6 bases). The CDR3 loop spans 15 amino acids. The germline V gene encodes CDR1 SGHTA and CDR2 FQGNSA. The V and J ends lost 5 bases and 1 base respectively, with 14 bases between them. CDR3: CASSAHRGGNTEAFF. CDR3 DNA (partial): TGTGCCAGCAGCGCCCACCGAGGGGGGAACACTGAA.

This clone was recorded at least ten times. The missing CDR3 end, 3 residues past where the read stops, is filled in from the germline J gene. The rearrangement links TRBV7-9 to TRBJ1-1; D remains unclear. The CDR3 is made up of 13 amino acids. Germline CDR1 SEHNR, CDR2 FQNEAQ (reference sequence). The V end was cut by 0 bases, the J end by 7 bases, with 9 bases between. The CDR3 protein is CASSLAPGNEAFF. The part of the CDR3 DNA that was read is TGTGCCAGCAGCTTAGCCCCAGGAAATGAA.

In this sample, this clone turned up many times. The CDR3 end lies 3 residues beyond the end of the read and is filled in from the germline J gene. The chain joins TRBV9 to TRBJ2-7, with a tentative D call TRBD1 (6 bases). Germline V gene lookup returns CDR1 SGDLS and CDR2 YYNGEE. The CDR3 runs 15 residues. Trimming shortened V by 0 bases and J by 3 bases, and 13 bases separated the two germline ends. CDR3 bases read: TGTGCCAGCAGCGTAGGTGGGACACACAGCTACGAG. This sequence encodes CASSVGGTHSYE. The CDR3 as a whole reads CASSVGGTHSYEQYF. Together with reference TRBV9 and TRBJ2-7, the CDR3 gives the full variable domain: DSGVTQTPKHLITATGQRVTLRCSPRSGDLSVYWYQQSLDQGLQFLIQYYNGEERAKGNILERFSAQQFPDLHSELNLSSLELGDSALYFCASSVGGTHSYEQYFGPGTRLTVT.

This clone appeared many times. The read ends 3 residues early relative to the CDR3; the germline J gene fills the gap. This rearrangement joins TRBV7-8 to TRBJ2-5; D may be TRBD1 (6 bases). Germline CDR1 reads SGHVS; CDR2 reads FQNEAQ. The V and J ends lost 5 bases and 5 bases respectively, with 21 bases between them. The CDR3 consists of 16 residues. Incomplete CDR3 DNA: TGTGCCAGCAGCGACCTTTTCGGGACACCGAGGGAGACC. This codes for CASSDLFGTPRET. From start to end, the CDR3 is CASSDLFGTPRETQYF.

In this sample, this clone turned up many times. The read ends 3 residues before the CDR3 terminus; that terminus is restored from the germline J gene. The chain couples TRBV7-9 to TRBJ2-3, with D tentatively TRBD2 (7 bases). Trimming took 8 bases from V and 3 from J, leaving 15 bases between them. The germline V gene has CDR1 SEHNR and CDR2 FQNEAQ (reference sequence). The CDR3 is 14 amino acids. The sequenced CDR3 bases are TGTGCCAGCTCGGGGGGCCTTAATACAGATACG. Protein: CASSGGLNTDT. The whole CDR3 sequence reads CASSGGLNTDTQYF.

This clone was detected many times. With the read ending 3 residues before the CDR3 end, the germline J gene is used to fill in that end. V usage is TRBV11-2 and J usage is TRBJ1-2; D is possibly TRBD1 (6 bases). Trimming removed 6 bases at V and 3 bases at J, with 8 bases between. This CDR3 contains 12 residues. Germline lookup yields CDR1 SGHAT and CDR2 FQNNGV. CDR3 DNA (partial): TGTGCCAGCAGTGCAGGGGACTATGGC. It yields the protein CASSAGDYG. The CDR3 reads in full as CASSAGDYGYTF.

This clone was counted many times. Sequencing ends 3 residues short of the CDR3 end; the germline J gene provides the rest. The chain has TRBV5-1 and TRBJ2-3; 10 bases match TRBD2. Germline V gene sequence: CDR1 SGHRS, CDR2 YFSETQ. There are 16 residues in the CDR3. V gave up 4 bases and J gave up 2 bases; unmatched junction bases: 7. CDR3 DNA (partial): TGCGCCAGCAGCGAACGAGCGGGGGGGGCCACAGATACG. It codes for CASSERAGGATDT. The CDR3 as a whole reads CASSERAGGATDTQYF.